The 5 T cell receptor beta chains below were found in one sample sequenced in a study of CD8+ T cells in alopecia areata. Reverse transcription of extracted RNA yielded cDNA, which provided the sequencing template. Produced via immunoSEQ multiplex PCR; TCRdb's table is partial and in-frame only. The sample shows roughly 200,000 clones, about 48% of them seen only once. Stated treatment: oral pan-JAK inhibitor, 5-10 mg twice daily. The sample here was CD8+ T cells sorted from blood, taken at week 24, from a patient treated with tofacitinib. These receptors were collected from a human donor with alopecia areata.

The CDR3 region is CAWSVAGAYEQYF. The DNA of the CDR3 is TGTGCCTGGAGTGTCGCGGGGGCGTACGAGCAGTACTTC. The rearrangement uses TRBV30 and TRBJ2-7; a possible D gene is TRBD2 (7 bases). This CDR3 is built from 13 residues. Per germline, CDR1 GTSNPN and CDR2 SVGIG (reference sequence). Trimming pared 0 bases from V and 4 bases from J, leaving 10 bases between.

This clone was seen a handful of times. CDR3 in amino acids: CASGLGGIPYNEQFF. CDR3 in DNA: TGTGCTAGTGGTTTAGGGGGGATCCCCTACAATGAGCAGTTCTTC. The genes are TRBV12-5 and TRBJ2-1; either TRBD1 or TRBD2 may fit D (6 bases each). With 3 bases removed from V and 2 bases from J, the gap between germline ends came to 11 bases. CDR3 length: 15 residues. Germline V gene lookup returns CDR1 LGHNT and CDR2 FRNRAP.

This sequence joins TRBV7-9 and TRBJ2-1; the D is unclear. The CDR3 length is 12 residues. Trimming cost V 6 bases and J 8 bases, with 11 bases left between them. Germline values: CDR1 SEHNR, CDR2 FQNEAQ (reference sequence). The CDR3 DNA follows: TGTGCCAGCAGGCCCGCTAGTCATGAGCAGTTCTTC. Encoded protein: CASRPASHEQFF.

The CDR3 is CASSPQHEQYF. The CDR3 DNA sequence: TGTGCCAGCAGCCCCCAACACGAGCAGTACTTC. The chain links TRBV7-2 to TRBJ2-7, with D unclear. Germline V gene data show CDR1 as SGHTA and CDR2 as FQGNSA. V was trimmed by 5 bases and J by 5 bases, leaving 7 bases between them. The CDR3 has 11 residues.

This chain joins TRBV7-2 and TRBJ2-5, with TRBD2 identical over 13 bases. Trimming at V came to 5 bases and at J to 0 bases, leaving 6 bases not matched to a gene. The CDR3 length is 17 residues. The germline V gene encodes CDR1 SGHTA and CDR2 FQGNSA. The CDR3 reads CASSRAGLAGYQETQYF. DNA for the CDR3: TGTGCCAGCAGCCGCGCGGGACTAGCGGGGTACCAAGAGACCCAGTACTTC.